The rows below give T cell receptor beta chains drawn from one sample of a study of blood T cell repertoires in COVID-19. The protocol was immunoSEQ multiplex PCR, while the TCRdb copy is restricted to in-frame clones and leaves out a portion. The top ten clones hold 12% of a sample with under 8,000 clones, 84% of them seen once. Sequencing was performed on peripheral blood. The receptors here all came from a human donor with active COVID-19. The donor label of this sample is uncertain. The CDR3 runs from the conserved cysteine through the conserved F or W. A D gene is named only where the DNA matches it firmly. Size is stated for part of the rows, as once, few or many counts, or as a class when the clone is expanded.

J gene,clone size,V gene,D gene,CDR3 protein,CDR3 DNA
TRBJ1-6,-,TRBV19,TRBD1,CASGDRQNSPLHF,TGTGCCAGTGGGGACAGACAAAATTCACCCCTCCACTTT
TRBJ1-6,few,TRBV29-1,TRBD1,CSVLEYRGEGSPLHF,TGCAGCGTTTTAGAGTACAGGGGTGAGGGTTCACCCCTCCACTTT
TRBJ2-2,-,TRBV4-3,TRBD2,CASSQGPRDYRNTGELFF,TGCGCCAGCAGCCAAGGTCCCCGGGACTACCGGAACACCGGGGAGCTGTTTTTT
TRBJ2-7,-,TRBV4-2,TRBD2,CASSQGGRESYEQYF,TGTGCCAGCAGCCAAGGAGGGAGGGAGTCCTACGAGCAGTACTTC
TRBJ2-7,-,TRBV30,TRBD2,CAWRYSGGSSYEQYF,TGTGCCTGGAGGTACAGCGGGGGTTCCTCCTACGAGCAGTACTTC
TRBJ2-2,few,TRBV7-2,TRBD2,CASSPGLAGGTGELFF,TGTGCCAGCAGCCCCGGGCTAGCGGGAGGCACCGGGGAGCTGTTTTTT
TRBJ2-2,-,TRBV15,-,CATSRAYSTGELFF,TGTGCCACCAGCAGAGCCTACAGTACCGGGGAGCTGTTTTTT
TRBJ2-7,-,TRBV19,-,CASSIGQGTYEQYF,TGTGCCAGTAGTATTGGGCAGGGCACCTACGAGCAGTACTTC
TRBJ2-7,-,TRBV5-6,-,CASSFGTETYEQYF,TGTGCCAGCAGCTTCGGTACGGAGACCTACGAGCAGTACTTC
TRBJ2-7,once,TRBV28,TRBD2,CASILTGGSYEQYF,TGTGCCAGCATTCTAACGGGGGGTTCCTACGAGCAGTACTTC